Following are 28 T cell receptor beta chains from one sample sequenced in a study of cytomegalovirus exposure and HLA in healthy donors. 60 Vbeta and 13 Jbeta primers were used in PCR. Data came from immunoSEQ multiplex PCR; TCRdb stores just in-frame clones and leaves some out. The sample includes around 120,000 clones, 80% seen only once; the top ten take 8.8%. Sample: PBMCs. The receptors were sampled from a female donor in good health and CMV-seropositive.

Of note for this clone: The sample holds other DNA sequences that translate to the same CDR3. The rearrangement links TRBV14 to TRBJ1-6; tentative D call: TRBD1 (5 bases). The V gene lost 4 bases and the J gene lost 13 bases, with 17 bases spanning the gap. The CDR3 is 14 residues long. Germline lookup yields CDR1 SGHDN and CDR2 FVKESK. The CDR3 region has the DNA TGTGCCAGCAGCCCCCGACAGTTTGGATCCCCCCTCCACTTT. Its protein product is CASSPRQFGSPLHF.

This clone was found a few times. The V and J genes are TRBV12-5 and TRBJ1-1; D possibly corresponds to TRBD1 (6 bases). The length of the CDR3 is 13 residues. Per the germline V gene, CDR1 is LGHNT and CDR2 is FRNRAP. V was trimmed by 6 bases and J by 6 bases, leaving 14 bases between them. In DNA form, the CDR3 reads TGTGCTAGTGGAACAACAGGGTCCCCTGAAGCTTTCTTT. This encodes CASGTTGSPEAFF.

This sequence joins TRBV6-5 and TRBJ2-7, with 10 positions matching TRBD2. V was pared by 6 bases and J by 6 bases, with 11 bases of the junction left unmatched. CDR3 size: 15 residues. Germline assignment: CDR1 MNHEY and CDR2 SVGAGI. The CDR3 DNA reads TGTGCCAGCAGCCCCGGACTAGCGGAGGTAGGCGAGCAGTACTTC. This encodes CASSPGLAEVGEQYF.

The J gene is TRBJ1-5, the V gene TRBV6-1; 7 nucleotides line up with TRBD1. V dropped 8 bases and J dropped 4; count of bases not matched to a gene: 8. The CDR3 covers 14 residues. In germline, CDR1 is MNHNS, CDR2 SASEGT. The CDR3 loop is CASSRGNGNQPQHF. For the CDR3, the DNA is TGTGCCAGCTCCAGGGGGAATGGAAATCAGCCCCAGCATTTT.

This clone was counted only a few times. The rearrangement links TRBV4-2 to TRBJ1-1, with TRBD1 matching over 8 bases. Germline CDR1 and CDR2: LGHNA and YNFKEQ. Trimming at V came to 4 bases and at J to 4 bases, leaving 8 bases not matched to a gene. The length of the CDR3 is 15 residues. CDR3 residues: CASSLTTGVVTEAFF. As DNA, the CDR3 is TGTGCCAGCAGCCTGACGACAGGGGTGGTCACTGAAGCTTTCTTT.

Written as DNA, the CDR3 is TGTGCCAGCAGCAACGGACAGGGGCTGTATGGCGGCTACACCTTC. It yields the protein CASSNGQGLYGGYTF. The J gene is TRBJ1-2, the V gene TRBV7-2; 9 nucleotides match TRBD1. This CDR3 comprises 15 residues. The J segment lost 8 bases and the V segment lost 5 bases, leaving 12 bases of the junction unmatched. Germline V gene sequence: CDR1 SGHTA, CDR2 FQGNSA. Drawing the rest from reference TRBV7-2 and TRBJ1-2, the complete variable domain is GAGVSQSPSNKVTEKGKDVELRCDPISGHTALYWYRQSLGQGLEFLIYFQGNSAPDKSGLPSDRFSAERTGGSVSTLTIQRTQQEDSAVYLCASSNGQGLYGGYTFGSGTRLTVV.

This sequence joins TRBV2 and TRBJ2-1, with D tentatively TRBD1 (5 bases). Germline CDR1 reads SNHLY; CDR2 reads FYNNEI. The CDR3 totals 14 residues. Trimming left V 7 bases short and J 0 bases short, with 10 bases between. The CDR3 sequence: CASTRTPSYNEQFF. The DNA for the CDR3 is TGTGCCAGCACAAGGACACCCTCCTACAATGAGCAGTTCTTC.

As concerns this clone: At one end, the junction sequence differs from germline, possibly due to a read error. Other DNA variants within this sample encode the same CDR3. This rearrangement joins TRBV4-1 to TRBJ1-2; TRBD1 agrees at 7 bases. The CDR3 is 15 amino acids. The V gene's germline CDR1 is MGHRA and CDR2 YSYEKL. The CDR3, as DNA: TGCGCCAGCAGCCAACCGACAGGGCCAAACTATGGCTACACCTTT. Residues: CASSQPTGPNYGYTF.

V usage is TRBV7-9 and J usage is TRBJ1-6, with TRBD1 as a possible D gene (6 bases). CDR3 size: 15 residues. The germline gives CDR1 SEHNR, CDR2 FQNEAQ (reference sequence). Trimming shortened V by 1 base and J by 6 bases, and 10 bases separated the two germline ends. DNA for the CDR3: TGTGCCAGCAGCTTAGTCGTCAGGGGTAATTCACCCCTCCACTTT. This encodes CASSLVVRGNSPLHF.

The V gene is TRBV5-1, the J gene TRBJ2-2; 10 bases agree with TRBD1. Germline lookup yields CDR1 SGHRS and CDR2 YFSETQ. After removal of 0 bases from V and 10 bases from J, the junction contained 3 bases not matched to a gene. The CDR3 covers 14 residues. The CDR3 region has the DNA TGCGCCAGCAGCTTGGGACAGGGGGCGAAGGAGCTGTTTTTT. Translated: CASSLGQGAKELFF. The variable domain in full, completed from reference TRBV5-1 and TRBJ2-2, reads KAGVTQTPRYLIKTRGQQVTLSCSPISGHRSVSWYQQTPGQGLQFLFEYFSETQRNKGNFPGRFSGRQFSNSRSEMNVSTLELGDSALYLCASSLGQGAKELFFGEGSRLTVL.

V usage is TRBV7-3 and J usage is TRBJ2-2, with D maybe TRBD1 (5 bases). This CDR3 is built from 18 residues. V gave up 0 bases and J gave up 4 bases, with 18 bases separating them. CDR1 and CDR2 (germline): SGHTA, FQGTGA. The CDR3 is CASSLTPLQGLSTGELFF. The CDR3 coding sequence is TGTGCCAGCAGCTTAACCCCCCTTCAGGGTTTGAGCACCGGGGAGCTGTTTTTT.

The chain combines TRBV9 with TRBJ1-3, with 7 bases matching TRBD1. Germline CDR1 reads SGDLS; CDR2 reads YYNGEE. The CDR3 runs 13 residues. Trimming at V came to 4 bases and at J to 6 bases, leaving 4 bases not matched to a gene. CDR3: CASSLQGENTIYF. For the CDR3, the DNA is TGTGCCAGCAGCCTTCAGGGGGAAAACACCATATATTTT.

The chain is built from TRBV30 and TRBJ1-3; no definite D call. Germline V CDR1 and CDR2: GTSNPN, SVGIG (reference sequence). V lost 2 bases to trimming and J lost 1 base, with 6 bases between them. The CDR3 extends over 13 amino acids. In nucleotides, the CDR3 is TGTGCCTGGAGTAAACAGTCTGGAAACACCATATATTTT. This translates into CAWSKQSGNTIYF.

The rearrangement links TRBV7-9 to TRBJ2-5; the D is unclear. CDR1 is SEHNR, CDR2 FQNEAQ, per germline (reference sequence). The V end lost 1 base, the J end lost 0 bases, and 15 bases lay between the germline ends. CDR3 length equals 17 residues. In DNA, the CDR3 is TGTGCCAGCAGCTTAGGTTCGGTGGCCGGGTACCAAGAGACCCAGTACTTC. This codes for CASSLGSVAGYQETQYF.

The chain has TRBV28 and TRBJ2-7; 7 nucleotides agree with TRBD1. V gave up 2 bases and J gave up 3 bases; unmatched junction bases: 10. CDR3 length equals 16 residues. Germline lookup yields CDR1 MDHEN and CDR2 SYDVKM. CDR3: CASSLGTAGGYYEQYF. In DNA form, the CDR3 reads TGTGCCAGCAGTTTAGGGACAGCCGGAGGTTACTACGAGCAGTACTTC.

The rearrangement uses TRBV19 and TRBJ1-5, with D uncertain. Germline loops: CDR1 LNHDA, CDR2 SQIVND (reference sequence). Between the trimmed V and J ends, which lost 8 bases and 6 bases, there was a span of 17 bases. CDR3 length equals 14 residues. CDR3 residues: CASGSFGGRQPQHF. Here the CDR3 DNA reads TGTGCCAGTGGGTCTTTCGGCGGGCGTCAGCCCCAGCATTTT.

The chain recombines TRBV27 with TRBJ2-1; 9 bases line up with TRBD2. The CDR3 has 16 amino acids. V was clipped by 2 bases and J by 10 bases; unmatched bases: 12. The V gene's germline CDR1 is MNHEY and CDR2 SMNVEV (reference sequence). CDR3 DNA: TGTGCCAGCAGTTTAGGTAGCGGGGGAGGTTTATGGGAGCAGTTCTTC. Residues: CASSLGSGGGLWEQFF.

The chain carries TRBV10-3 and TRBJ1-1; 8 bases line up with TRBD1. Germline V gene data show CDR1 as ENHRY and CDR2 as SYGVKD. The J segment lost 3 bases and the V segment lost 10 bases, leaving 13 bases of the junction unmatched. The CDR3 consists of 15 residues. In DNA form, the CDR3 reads TGTGCCACCAGCTATACACAGGGGGGATACACTGAAGCTTTCTTT. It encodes CATSYTQGGYTEAFF.

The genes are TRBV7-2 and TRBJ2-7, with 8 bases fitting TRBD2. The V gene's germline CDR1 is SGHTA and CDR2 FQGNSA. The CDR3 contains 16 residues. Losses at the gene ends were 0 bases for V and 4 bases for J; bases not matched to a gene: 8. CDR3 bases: TGTGCCAGCAGCTTAGCTAGTAGCGGGGTTGGTTACGAGCAGTACTTC. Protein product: CASSLASSGVGYEQYF.

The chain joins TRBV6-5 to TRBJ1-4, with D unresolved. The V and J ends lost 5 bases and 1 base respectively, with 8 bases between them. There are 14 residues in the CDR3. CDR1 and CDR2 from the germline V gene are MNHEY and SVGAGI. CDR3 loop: CASSPSGTNEKLFF. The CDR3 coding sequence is TGTGCCAGCAGTCCGAGTGGAACTAATGAAAAACTGTTTTTT.

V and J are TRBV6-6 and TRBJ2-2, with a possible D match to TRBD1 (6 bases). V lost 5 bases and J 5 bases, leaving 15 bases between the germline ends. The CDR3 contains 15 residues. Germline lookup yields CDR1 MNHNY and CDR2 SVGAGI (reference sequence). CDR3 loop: CASSSTQGRTGELFF. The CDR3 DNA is TGTGCCAGCAGTAGCACACAGGGTCGGACCGGGGAGCTGTTTTTT.

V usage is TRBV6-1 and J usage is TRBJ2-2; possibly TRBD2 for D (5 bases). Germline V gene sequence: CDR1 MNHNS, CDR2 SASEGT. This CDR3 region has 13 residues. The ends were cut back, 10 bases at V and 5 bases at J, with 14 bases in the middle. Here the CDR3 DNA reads TGTGCCACCCCACTAGGAGCGACCGGGGAGCTGTTTTTT. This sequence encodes CATPLGATGELFF.

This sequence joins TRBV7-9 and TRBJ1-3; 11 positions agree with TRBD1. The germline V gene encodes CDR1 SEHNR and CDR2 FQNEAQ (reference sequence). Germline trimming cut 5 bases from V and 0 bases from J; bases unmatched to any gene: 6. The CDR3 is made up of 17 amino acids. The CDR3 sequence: CASSGRTGGPSGNTIYF. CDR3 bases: TGTGCCAGCAGCGGCCGGACAGGGGGCCCCTCTGGAAACACCATATATTTT.

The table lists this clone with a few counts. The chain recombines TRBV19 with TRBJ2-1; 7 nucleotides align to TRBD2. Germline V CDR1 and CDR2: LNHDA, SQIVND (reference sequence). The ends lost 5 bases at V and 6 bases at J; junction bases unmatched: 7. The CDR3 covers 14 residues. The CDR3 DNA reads TGTGCCAGTAGTGGCGGGGGTATGTTCAATGAGCAGTTCTTC. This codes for CASSGGGMFNEQFF.

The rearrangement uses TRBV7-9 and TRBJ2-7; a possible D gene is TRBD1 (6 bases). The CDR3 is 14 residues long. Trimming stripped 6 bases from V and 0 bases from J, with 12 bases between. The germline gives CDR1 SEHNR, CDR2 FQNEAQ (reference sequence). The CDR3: CASSSDRSSYEQYF. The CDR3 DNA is TGTGCCAGCAGTTCGGACAGAAGCTCCTACGAGCAGTACTTC.

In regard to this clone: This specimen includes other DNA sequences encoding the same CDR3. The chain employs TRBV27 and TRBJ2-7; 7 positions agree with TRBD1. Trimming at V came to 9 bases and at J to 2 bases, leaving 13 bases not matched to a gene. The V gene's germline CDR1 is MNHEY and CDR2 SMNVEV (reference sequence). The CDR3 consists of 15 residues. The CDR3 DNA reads TGTGCCAGTAGTGGACTGACAGGGCGGGCCTACGAGCAGTACTTC. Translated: CASSGLTGRAYEQYF.

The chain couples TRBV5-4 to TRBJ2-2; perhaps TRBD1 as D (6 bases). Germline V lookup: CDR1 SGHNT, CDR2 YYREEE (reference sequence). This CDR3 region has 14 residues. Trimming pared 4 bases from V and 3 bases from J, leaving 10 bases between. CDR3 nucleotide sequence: TGTGCCAGCAGCCCGGGACAATACACCGGGGAGCTGTTTTTT. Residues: CASSPGQYTGELFF.

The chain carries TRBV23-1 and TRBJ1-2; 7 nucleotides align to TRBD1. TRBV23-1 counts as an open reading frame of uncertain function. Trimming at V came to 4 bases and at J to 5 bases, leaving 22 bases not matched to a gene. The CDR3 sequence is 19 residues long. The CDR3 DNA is TGCGCCAGCAGTCGAACTTCCGGGACAGTCATCCAGGAGGCTTATGGCTACACCTTC. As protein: CASSRTSGTVIQEAYGYTF.